This T cell receptor beta chain was observed in a study of CD8+ T cells in alopecia areata. Overall study: Transfer of skin from 6-12-month-old C3H/HeJ graft donors with spontaneous alopecia was made to approximately 7-11-week-old female C3H/HeJ mice.

With 1 base removed from V and 2 bases from J, the gap between germline ends came to 8 bases. Germline V gene sequence: CDR1 FNHDT, CDR2 SITEND (reference sequence). There are 14 residues in the CDR3. TCR sequencing used cDNA made by reverse transcription of extracted RNA. Libraries were prepared by immunoSEQ multiplex PCR; TCRdb keeps only in-frame clonotypes and omits some of them. The sample has over 100,000 clones, none seen only once; the top ten hold roughly a fifth. There are a few counts of this clone. Mouse gene names and germline throughout. From the germline J gene comes the end of the CDR3, since the read stops 4 residues before it.

The chain uses TRBV19 and TRBJ2-5, with no clear D. Sample: lesional skin. The sequence was collected from a C3H/HeJ mouse with alopecia areata. MHC haplotype: H2-k. CDR3 DNA, as far as it was read: TGTGCCAGCAGTATAATCCCAATCCAAGAC. Its translation: CASSIIPIQD. The CDR3 in its entirety is CASSIIPIQDTQYF.